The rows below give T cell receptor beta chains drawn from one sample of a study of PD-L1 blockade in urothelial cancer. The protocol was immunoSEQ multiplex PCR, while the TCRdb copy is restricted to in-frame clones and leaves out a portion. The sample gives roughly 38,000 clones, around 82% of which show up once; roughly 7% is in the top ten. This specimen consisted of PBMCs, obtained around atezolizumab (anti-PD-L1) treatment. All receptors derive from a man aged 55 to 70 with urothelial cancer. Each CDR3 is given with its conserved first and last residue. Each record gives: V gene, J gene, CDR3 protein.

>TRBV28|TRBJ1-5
CASSILKFRGRGNQPQHF
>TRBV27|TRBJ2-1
CASGQRGGYNEQFF
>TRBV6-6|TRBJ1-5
CASSPRTGNQPQHF
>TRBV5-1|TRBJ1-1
CASSMGQGYTEAFF
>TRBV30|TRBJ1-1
CAWNRDKEAFF
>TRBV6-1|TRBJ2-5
CASRTGGAETQYF
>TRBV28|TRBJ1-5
CASSLEALYSNQPQHF
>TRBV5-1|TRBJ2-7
CASSLLPGTYEQYF
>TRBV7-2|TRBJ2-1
CASSLAAASYNEQFF
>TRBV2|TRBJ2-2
CASRWGETAGELFF
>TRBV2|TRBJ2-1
CASRVSRGGYEQFF
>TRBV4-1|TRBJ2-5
CASSLPAVTSGGAQETQYF
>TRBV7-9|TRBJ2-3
CASSRDSATDTQYF
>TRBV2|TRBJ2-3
CASSGTSGGRNTDTQYF
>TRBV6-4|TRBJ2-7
CASRKTRGGAFYEQYF
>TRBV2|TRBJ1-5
CASSVRDRGAHPSNQPQHF
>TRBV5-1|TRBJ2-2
CASSRTSGGAELFF
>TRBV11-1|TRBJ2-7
CASSRQGVYEQYF
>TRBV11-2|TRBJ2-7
CASSLDHRTPYEQYF
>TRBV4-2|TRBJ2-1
CASSQAGTGAYNEQFF
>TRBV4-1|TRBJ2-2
CASSLGLAGGRNTGELFF
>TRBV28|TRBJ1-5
CATRGAGQPQHF
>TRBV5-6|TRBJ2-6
CASSLRGTGANVLTF
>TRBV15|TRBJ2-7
CATSLAGAGEQYF
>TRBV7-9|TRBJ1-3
CASSLETGTYSGNTIYF
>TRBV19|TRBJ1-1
CASSMEGRLTEAFF
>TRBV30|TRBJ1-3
CAWTMSSGNTIYF
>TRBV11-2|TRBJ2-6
CASSDNNRPAGANVLTF
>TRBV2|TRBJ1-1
CASNSGQSNTEAFF
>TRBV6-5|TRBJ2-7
CASSYSTGAAYEQYF
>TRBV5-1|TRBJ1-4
CASSLGVRATNEKLFF
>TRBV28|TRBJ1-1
CASSPNTEAFF
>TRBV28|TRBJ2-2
CASSLGVPGELFF
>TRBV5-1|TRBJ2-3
CASSLAGTGGMDTQYF
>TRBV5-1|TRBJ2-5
CASSFDRGTQETQYF
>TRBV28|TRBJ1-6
CASSSMTGRLGSPLHF
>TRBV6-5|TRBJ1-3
CASSYSAGSGNTIYF
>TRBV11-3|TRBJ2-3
CASSSGGTDTQYF
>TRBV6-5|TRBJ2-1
CASSYSGTAPYNEQFF
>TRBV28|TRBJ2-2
CASRTSGELFF
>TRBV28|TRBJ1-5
CASRPTRNQPQHF
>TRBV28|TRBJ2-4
CASSFKWRGQRLAKNIQYF
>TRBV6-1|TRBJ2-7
CASSEYGGMYEQYF
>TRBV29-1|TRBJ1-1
CSGGQVSNTEAFF
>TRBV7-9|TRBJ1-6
CASSLDQNSYNSPLHF
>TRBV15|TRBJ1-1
CATGDRPNTEAFF
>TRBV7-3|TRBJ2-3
CASSAKRGADTQYF
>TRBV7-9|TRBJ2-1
CASSHSWSSVGEQFF
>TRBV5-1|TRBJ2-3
CASSFGLVPTDTQYF
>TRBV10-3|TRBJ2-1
CAIRQGSEQFF
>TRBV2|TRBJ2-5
CASSDGGGETQYF
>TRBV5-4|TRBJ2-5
CASSPGQRGEETQYF
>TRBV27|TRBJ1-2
CASSSGVGYGYTF
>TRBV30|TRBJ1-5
CAWSGGSPGNQPQHF
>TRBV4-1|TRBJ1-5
CASSPTGSQPQHF
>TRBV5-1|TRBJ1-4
CASSGGTDEKLFF
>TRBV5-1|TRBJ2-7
CASSPAGAPSLEQYF